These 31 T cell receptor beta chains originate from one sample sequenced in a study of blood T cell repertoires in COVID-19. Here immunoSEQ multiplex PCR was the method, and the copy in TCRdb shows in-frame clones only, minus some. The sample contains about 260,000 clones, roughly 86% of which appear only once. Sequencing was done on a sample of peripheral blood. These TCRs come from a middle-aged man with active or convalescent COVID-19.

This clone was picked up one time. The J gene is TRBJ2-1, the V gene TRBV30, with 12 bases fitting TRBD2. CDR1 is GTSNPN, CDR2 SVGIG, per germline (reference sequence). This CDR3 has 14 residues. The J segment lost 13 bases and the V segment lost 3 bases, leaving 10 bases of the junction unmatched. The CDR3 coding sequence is TGTGCCTGGAGCCTTGGGACTAGCGGGTTCATTCAGTTCTTC. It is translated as CAWSLGTSGFIQFF. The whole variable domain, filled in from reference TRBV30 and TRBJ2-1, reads SQTIHQWPATLVQPVGSPLSLECTVEGTSNPNLYWYRQAAGRGLQLLFYSVGIGQISSEVPQNLSASRPQDRQFILSSKKLLLSDSGFYLCAWSLGTSGFIQFFGPGTRLTVL.

Written as DNA, the CDR3 is TGCGCCAGCAGTTACCCGAGGGAGGGTGGAGGCTACACCTTC. It yields the protein CASSYPREGGGYTF. This chain uses TRBV5-1 with TRBJ1-2; D not resolved. The germline V gene encodes CDR1 SGHRS and CDR2 YFSETQ. The CDR3 sequence is 14 residues long. Trimming removed 5 bases from V and 8 bases from J, with 19 bases in between. Looking up the rest from reference TRBV5-1 and TRBJ1-2 gives the full variable domain: KAGVTQTPRYLIKTRGQQVTLSCSPISGHRSVSWYQQTPGQGLQFLFEYFSETQRNKGNFPGRFSGRQFSNSRSEMNVSTLELGDSALYLCASSYPREGGGYTFGSGTRLTVV.

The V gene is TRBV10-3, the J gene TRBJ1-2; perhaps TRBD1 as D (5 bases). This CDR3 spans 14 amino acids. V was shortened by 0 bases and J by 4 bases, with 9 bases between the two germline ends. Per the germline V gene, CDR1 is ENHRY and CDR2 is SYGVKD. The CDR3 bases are TGTGCCATCAGTGAGTCGCAGGGAATCTATGGCTACACCTTC. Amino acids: CAISESQGIYGYTF.

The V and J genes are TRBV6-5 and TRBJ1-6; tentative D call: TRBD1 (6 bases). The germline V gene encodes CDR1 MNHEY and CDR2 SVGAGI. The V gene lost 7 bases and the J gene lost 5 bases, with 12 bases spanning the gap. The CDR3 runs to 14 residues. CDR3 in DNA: TGTGCCAGCATGGGGACATTAAATAATTCACCCCTCCACTTT. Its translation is CASMGTLNNSPLHF.

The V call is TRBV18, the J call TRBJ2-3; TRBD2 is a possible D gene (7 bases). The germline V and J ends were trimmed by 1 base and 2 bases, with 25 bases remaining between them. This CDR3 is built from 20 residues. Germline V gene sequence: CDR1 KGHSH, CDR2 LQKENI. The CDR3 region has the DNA TGTGCCAGCTCACCACGCGGGGGCGGCGGGATTTCTAAGGTCACAGATACGCAGTATTTT. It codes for CASSPRGGGGISKVTDTQYF.

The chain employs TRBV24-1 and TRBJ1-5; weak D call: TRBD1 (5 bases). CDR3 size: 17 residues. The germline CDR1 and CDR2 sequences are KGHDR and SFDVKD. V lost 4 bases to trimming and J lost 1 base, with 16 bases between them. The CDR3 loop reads CATSDSFSGGSNQPQHF. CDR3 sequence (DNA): TGTGCCACCAGTGACTCGTTTAGTGGGGGGAGCAATCAGCCCCAGCATTTT.

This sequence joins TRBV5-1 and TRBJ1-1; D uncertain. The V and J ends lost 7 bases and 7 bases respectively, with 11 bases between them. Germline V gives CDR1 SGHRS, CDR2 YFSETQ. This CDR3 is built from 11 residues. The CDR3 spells CASGKGGEAFF. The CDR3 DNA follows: TGCGCCAGCGGGAAGGGAGGTGAAGCTTTCTTT.

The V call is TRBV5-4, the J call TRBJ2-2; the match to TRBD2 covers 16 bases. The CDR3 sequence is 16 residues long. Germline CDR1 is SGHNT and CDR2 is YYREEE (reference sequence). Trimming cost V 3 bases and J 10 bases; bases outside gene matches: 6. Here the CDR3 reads CASSWGLAGGPEELFF. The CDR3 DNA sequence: TGTGCCAGCAGCTGGGGACTAGCGGGAGGGCCGGAGGAGCTGTTTTTT.

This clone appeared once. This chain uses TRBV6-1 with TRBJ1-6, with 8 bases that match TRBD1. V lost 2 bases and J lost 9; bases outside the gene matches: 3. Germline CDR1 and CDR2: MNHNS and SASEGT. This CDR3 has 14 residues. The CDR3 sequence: CASSERTGSSPLHF. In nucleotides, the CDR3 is TGTGCCAGCAGTGAAAGGACAGGGAGTTCACCCCTCCACTTT.

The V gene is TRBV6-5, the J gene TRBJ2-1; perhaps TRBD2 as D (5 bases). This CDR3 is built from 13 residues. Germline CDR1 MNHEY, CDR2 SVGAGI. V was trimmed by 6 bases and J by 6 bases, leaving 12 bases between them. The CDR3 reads CASSPGLVNEQFF. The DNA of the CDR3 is TGTGCCAGCAGCCCAGGACTGGTCAATGAGCAGTTCTTC.

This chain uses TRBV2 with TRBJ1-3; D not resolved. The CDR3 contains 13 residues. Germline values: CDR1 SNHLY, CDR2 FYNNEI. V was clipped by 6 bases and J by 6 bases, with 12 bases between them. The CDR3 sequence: CASRETEENTIYF. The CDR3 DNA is TGTGCCAGCAGGGAAACGGAGGAAAACACCATATATTTT.

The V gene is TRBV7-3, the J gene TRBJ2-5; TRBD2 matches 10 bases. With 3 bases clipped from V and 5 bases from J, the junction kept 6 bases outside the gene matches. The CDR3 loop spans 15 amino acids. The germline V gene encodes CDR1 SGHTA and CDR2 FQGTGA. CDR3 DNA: TGTGCCAGCAGCTTGTACAGCGGGAGGGCGGAGACCCAGTACTTC. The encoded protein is CASSLYSGRAETQYF.

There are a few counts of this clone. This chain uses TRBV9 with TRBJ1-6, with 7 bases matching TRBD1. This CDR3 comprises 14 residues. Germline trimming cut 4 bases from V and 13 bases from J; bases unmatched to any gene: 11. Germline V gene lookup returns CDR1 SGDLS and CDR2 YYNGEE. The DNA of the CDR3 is TGTGCCAGCAGCCCAACAGGGGCGACGGGGCCCCTCCACTTT. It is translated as CASSPTGATGPLHF.

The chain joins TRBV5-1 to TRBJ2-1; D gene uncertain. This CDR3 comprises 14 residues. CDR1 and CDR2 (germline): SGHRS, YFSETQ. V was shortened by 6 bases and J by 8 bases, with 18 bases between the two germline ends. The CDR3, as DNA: TGCGCCAGCATGATTGGGCCTGATACCGATGAGCAGTTCTTC. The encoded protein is CASMIGPDTDEQFF.

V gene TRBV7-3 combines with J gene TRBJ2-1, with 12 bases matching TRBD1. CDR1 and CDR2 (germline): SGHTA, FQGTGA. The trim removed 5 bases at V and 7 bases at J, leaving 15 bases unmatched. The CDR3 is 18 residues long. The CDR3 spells CASSKPLGGQGAWNEQFF. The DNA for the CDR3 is TGTGCCAGCAGCAAGCCCCTAGGGGGACAGGGGGCCTGGAATGAGCAGTTCTTC.

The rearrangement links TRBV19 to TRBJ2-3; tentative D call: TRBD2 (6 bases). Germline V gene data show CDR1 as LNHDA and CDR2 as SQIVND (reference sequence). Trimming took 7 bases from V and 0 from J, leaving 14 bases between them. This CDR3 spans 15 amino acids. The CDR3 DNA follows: TGTGCCAGTACTGAAGCCGGGACTAGCACAGATACGCAGTATTTT. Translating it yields CASTEAGTSTDTQYF.

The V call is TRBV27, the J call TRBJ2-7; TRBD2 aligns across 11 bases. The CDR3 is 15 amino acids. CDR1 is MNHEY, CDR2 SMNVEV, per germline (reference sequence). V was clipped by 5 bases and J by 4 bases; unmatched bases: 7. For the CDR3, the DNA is TGTGCCAGCAGTCTAACTAGCGGGAGTGTTTACGAGCAGTACTTC. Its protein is CASSLTSGSVYEQYF.

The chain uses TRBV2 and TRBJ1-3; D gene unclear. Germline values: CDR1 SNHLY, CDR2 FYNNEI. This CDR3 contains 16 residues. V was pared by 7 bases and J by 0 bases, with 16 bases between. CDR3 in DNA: TGTGCCAGCACCGAGGGCATATCGAGCTCTGGAAACACCATATATTTT. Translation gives CASTEGISSSGNTIYF. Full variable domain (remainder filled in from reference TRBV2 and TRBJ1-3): EPEVTQTPSHQVTQMGQEVILRCVPISNHLYFYWYRQILGQKVEFLVSFYNNEISEKSEIFDDQFSVERPDGSNFTLKIRSTKLEDSAMYFCASTEGISSSGNTIYFGEGSWLTVV.

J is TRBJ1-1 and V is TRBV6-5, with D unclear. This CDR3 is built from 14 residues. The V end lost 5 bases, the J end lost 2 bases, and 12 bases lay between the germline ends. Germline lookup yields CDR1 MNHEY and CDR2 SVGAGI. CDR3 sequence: CASSPPGRNTEAFF. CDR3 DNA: TGTGCCAGCAGTCCCCCGGGTAGAAACACTGAAGCTTTCTTT.

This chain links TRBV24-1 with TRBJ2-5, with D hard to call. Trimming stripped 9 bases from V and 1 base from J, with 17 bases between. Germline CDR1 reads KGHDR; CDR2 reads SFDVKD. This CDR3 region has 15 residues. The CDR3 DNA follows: TGTGCCACCGGAGATACCCAGTCTTTCCAAGAGACCCAGTACTTC. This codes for CATGDTQSFQETQYF.

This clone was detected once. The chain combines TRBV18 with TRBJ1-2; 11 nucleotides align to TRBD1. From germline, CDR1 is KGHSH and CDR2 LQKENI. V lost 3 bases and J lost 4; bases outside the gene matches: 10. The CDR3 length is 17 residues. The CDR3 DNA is TGTGCCAGCTCACCCGCAAGGACAGGGGGCGCTTCCTATGGCTACACCTTC. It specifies CASSPARTGGASYGYTF.

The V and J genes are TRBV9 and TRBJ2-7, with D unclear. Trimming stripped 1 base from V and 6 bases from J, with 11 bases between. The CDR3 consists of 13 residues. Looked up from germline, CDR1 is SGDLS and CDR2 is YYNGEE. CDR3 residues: CASSVSEMGEQYF. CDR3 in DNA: TGTGCCAGCAGCGTATCGGAGATGGGCGAGCAGTACTTC.

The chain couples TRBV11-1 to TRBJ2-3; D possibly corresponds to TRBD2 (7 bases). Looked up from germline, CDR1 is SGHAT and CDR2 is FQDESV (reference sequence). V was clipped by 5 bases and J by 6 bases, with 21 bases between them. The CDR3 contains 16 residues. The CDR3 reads CASSLEGGTDPDTQYF. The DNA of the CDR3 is TGTGCCAGCAGCCTGGAGGGGGGGACCGATCCCGATACGCAGTATTTT.

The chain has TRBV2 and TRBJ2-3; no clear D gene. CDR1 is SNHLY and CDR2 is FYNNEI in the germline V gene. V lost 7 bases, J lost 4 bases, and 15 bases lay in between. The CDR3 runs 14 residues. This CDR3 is CASMLQLFPDTQYF. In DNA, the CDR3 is TGTGCCAGCATGTTACAGTTGTTTCCAGATACGCAGTATTTT.

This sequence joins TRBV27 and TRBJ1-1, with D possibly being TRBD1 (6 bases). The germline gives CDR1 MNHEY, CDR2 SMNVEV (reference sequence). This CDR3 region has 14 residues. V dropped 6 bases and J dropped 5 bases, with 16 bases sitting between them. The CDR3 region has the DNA TGTGCCAGCAGATGGGGGGGCGCGAGGACTGAAGCTTTCTTT. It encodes CASRWGGARTEAFF.

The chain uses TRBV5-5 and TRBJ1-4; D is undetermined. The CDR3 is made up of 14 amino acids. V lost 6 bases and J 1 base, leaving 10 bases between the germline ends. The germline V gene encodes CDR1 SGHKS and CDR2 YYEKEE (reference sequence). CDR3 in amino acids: CASTPEGTNEKLFF. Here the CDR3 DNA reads TGTGCCAGCACCCCAGAGGGAACTAATGAAAAACTGTTTTTT. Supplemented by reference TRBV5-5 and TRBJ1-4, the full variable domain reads DAGVTQSPTHLIKTRGQQVTLRCSPISGHKSVSWYQQVLGQGPQFIFQYYEKEERGRGNFPDRFSARQFPNYSSELNVNALLLGDSALYLCASTPEGTNEKLFFGSGTQLSVL.

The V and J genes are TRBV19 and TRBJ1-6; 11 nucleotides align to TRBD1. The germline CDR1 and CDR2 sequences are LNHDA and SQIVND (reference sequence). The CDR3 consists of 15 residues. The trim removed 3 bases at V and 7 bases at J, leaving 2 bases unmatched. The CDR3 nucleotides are TGTGCCAGTAGTATCGGACAGGGGGCCAATTCACCCCTCCACTTT. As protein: CASSIGQGANSPLHF.

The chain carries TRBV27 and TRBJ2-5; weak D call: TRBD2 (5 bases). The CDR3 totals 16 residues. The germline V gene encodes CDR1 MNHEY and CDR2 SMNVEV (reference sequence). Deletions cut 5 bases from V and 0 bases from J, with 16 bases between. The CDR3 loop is CASSPTLTGDQETQYF. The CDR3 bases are TGTGCCAGCAGTCCCACGCTTACCGGGGACCAAGAGACCCAGTACTTC.

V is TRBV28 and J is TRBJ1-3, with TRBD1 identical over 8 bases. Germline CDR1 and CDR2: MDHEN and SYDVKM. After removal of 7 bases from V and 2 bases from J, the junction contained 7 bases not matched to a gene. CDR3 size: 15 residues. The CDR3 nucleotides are TGTGCCAGCACCATCCAGGGGGCCGCTGGAAACACCATATATTTT. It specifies CASTIQGAAGNTIYF.

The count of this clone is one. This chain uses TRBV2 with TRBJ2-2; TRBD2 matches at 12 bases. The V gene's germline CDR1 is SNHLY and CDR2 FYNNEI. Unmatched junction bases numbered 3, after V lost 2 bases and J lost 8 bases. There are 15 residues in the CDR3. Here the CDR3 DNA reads TGTGCCAGCAGTGAACTAGCGGGAGGGCCAGGGGAGCTGTTTTTT. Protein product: CASSELAGGPGELFF.

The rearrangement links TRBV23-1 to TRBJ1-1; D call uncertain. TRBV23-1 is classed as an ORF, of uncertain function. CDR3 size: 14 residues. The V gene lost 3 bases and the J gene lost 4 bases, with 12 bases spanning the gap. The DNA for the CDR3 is TGCGCCAGCAGTCACTTCGGGGTGAGCACTGAAGCTTTCTTT. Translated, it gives CASSHFGVSTEAFF.